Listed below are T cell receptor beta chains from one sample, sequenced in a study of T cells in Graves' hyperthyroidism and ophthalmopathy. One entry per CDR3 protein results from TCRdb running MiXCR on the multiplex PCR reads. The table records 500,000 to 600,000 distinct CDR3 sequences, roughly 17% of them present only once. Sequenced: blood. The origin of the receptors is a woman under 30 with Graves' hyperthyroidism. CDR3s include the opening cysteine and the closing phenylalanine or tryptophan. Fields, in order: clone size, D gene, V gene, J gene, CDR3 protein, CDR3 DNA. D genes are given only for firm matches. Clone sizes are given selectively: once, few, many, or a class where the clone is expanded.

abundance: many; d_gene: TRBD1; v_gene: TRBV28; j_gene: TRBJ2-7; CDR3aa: CASSLNLSGQGGYEQYF; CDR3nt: TGTGCCAGCAGTTTAAATCTGTCGGGACAGGGAGGCTACGAGCAGTACTTC
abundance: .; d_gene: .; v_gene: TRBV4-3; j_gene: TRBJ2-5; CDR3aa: CASSEESEETQCF; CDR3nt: TGCGCCAGCAGCGAAGAGAGCGAAGAGACCCAGTGCTTC
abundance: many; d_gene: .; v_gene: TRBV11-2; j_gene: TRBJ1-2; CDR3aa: CASSRNYGQRENYGYTF; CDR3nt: TGTGCCAGCAGCCGTAACTATGGACAGCGCGAAAACTATGGCTACACCTTC
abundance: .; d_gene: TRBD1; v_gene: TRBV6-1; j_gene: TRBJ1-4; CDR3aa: CASTFAGGHEKLFF; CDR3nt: TGTGCCAGCACATTCGCAGGGGGCCACGAAAAACTGTTTTTT
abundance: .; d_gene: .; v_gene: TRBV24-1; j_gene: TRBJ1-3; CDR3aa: CATSGTGPGNTIYF; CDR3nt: TGTGCCACCAGCGGAACGGGGCCTGGAAACACCATATATTTT
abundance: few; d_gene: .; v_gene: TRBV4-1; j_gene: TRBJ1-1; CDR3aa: CASSRNRDNTEAFF; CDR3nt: TGCGCCAGCAGCCGAAACAGGGATAACACTGAAGCTTTCTTT
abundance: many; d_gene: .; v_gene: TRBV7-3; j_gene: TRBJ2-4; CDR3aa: CASSLVVTDLAKNIQYF; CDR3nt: TGTGCCAGCAGCTTAGTTGTGACAGACCTAGCCAAAAACATTCAGTACTTC
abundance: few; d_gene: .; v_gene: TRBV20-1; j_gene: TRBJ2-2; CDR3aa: CSARDGPGELFF; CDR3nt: TGCAGTGCTAGAGATGGACCCGGGGAGCTGTTTTTT
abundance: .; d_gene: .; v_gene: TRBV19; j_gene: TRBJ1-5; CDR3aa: CASRLDRTANQPQHF; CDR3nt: TGTGCCAGTAGACTCGATAGGACGGCAAATCAGCCCCAGCATTTT
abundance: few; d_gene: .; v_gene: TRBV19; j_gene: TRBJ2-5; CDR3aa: CASSIEGHRQETQYF; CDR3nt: TGTGCCAGTAGTATTGAGGGACATCGACAAGAGACCCAGTACTTC
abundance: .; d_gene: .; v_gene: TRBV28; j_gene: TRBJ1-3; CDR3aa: CASSLVRRSGNTIYF; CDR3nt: TGTGCCAGCAGTTTGGTCCGGCGCTCTGGAAACACCATATATTTT
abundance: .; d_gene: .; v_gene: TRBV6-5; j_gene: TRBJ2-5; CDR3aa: CASSYSTGGVSETQYF; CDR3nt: TGTGCCAGCAGTTACTCAACGGGTGGGGTGTCTGAGACCCAGTACTTC
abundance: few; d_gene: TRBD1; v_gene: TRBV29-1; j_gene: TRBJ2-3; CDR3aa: CSVGGTGGTDTQYF; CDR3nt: TGCAGCGTTGGGGGGACAGGGGGGACAGATACGCAGTATTTT
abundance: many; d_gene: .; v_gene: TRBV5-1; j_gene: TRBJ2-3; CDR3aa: CASSLQVKATDTQYF; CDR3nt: TGCGCCAGCAGCCTACAGGTTAAAGCCACAGATACGCAGTATTTT
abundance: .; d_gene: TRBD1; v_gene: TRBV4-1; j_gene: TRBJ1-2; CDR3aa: CASSQPRQGAGYGYTF; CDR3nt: TGCGCCAGCAGCCAACCGAGACAGGGGGCGGGATATGGCTACACCTTC
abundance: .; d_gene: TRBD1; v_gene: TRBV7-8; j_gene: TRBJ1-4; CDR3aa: CASSFRTGAATNEKLFF; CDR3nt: TGTGCCAGCAGCTTCAGGACAGGAGCTGCAACTAATGAAAAACTGTTTTTT
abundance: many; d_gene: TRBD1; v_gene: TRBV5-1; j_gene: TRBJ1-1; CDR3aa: CASSWGTETTEAFF; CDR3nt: TGCGCCAGCAGCTGGGGGACAGAAACCACTGAAGCTTTCTTT
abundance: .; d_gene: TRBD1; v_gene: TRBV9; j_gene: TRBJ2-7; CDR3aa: CGSSPRDRINEQYF; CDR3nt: TGTGGCAGCAGCCCCCGGGACAGGATTAACGAGCAGTACTTC
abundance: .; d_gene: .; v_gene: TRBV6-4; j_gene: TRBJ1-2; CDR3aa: CASLGGSPYYGYTF; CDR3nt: TGTGCCAGCCTGGGCGGTTCTCCGTACTATGGCTACACCTTC
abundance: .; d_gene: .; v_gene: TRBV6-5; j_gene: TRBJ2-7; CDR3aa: CASSYSTGRTYEQYF; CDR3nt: TGTGCCAGCAGTTACTCCACGGGACGGACCTACGAGCAGTACTTC
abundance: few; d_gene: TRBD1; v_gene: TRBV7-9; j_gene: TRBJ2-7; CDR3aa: CASSGDRGISYEQYF; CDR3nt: TGTGCCAGCAGCGGCGACAGGGGAATCTCCTACGAGCAGTACTTC
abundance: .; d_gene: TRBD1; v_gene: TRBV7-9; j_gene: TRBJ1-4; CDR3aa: CASSQGQGNNEKLFF; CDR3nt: TGTGCCAGCAGCCAGGGACAGGGAAATAATGAAAAACTGTTTTTT
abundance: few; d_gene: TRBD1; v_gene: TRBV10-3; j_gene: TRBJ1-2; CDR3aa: CAISDSGQFYGYTF; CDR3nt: TGTGCCATCAGTGACTCGGGACAGTTCTATGGCTACACCTTC
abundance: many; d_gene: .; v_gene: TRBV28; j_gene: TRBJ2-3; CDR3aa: CASSFRGNTQYF; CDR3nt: TGTGCCAGCAGTTTCAGGGGTAATACGCAGTATTTT
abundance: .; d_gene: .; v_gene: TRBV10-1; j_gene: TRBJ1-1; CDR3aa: CASSATGIHTEAFF; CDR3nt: TGCGCCAGCAGTGCTACAGGGATTCACACTGAAGCTTTCTTT
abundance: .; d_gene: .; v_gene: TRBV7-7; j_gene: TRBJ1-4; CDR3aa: CASSLSYQDEKLFF; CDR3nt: TGTGCCAGCAGCTTATCGTATCAGGATGAAAAACTGTTTTTT
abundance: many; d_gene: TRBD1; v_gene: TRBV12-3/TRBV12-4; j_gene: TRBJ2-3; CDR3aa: CASTSGTGGPDTQYF; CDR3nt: TGTGCCAGCACCAGCGGGACAGGGGGACCAGATACGCAGTATTTT
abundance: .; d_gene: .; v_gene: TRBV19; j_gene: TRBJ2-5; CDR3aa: CASSIHETQYF; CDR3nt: TGTGCCAGTAGTATACACGAGACCCAGTACTTC
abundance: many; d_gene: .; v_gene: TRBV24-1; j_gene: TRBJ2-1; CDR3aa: CATSVALGPYNEQFF; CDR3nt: TGTGCCACCAGTGTTGCCCTCGGTCCCTACAATGAGCAGTTCTTC
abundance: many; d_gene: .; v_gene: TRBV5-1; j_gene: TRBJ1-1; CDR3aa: CASSLPGKGTEAFF; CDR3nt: TGCGCCAGCAGCTTACCAGGGAAGGGCACTGAAGCTTTCTTT
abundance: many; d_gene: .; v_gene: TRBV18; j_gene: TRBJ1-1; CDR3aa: CASLPRAIPAEAFF; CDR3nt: TGTGCCAGCCTTCCCAGAGCGATACCAGCTGAAGCTTTCTTT
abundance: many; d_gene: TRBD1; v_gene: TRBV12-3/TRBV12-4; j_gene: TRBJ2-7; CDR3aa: CASSAWGTGSYEQYF; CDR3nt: TGTGCCAGCTCCGCCTGGGGGACAGGGTCCTACGAGCAGTACTTC
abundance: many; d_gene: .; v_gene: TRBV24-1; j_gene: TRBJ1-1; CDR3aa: CASRGPNTEAFF; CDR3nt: TGTGCCTCCCGGGGGCCGAACACTGAAGCTTTCTTT
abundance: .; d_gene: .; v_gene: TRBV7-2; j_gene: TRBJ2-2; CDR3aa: CATKVRGSDTGELFF; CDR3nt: TGTGCCACCAAAGTTCGGGGGTCGGACACCGGGGAGCTGTTTTTT
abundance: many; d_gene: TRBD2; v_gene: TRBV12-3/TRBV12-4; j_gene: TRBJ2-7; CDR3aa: CASSGGDSYEQYF; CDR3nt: TGTGCCAGCAGTGGGGGGGACTCCTACGAGCAGTACTTC
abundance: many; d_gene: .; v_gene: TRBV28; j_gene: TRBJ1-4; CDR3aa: CASRDPNEKLFF; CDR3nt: TGTGCCAGCCGTGATCCTAATGAAAAACTGTTTTTT
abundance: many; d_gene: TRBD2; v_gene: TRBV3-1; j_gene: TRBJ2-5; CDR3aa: CASSPGTSGRTQYF; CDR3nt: TGTGCCAGCAGCCCCGGGACTAGCGGGAGGACCCAGTACTTC
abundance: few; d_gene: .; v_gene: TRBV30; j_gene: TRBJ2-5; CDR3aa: CAWAQGSQETQYF; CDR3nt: TGTGCCTGGGCCCAGGGGTCCCAAGAGACCCAGTACTTC
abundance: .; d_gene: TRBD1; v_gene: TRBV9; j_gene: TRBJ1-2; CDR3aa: CASSVTGGADGYTF; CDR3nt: TGTGCCAGCAGCGTGACAGGGGGCGCGGATGGCTACACCTTC
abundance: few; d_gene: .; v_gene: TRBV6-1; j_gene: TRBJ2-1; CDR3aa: CASSPSWGDSYNEQFF; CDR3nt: TGTGCCAGCAGTCCCAGCTGGGGGGACAGTTACAATGAGCAGTTCTTC
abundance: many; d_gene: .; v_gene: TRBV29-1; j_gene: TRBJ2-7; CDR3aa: CSVGGGTDEQYF; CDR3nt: TGCAGCGTTGGGGGAGGGACAGACGAGCAGTACTTC
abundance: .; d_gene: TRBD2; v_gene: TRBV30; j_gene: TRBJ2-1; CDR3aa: CAWSVDSGVYNEQFF; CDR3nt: TGTGCCTGGAGTGTAGACAGCGGGGTTTACAATGAGCAGTTCTTC
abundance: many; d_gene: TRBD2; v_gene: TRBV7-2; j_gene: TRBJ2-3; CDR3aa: CASSFGGGPGADTQYF; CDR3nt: TGTGCCAGCAGCTTTGGGGGAGGGCCTGGGGCAGATACGCAGTATTTT
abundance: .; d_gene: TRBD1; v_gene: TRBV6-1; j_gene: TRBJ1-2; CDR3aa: CASNPRDRGPYGYTF; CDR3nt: TGTGCCAGCAACCCCCGGGACAGGGGACCCTATGGCTACACCTTC
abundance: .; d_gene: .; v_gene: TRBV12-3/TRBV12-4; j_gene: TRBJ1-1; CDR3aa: CASSTGRGVKAFF; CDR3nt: TGTGCCAGCAGTACGGGGCGAGGGGTTAAAGCTTTCTTT
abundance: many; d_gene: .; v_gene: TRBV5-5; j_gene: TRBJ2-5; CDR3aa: CASSLVSRQETQYF; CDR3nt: TGTGCCAGCAGCTTGGTCTCCAGACAAGAGACCCAGTACTTC
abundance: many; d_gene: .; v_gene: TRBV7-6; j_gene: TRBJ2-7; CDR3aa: CASSLGSGGEQYF; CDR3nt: TGTGCCAGCAGCTTAGGGTCAGGAGGTGAGCAGTACTTC
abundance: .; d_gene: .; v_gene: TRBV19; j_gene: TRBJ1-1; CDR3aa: CATLPGWGTLNTEAFF; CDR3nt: TGTGCCACACTTCCGGGGTGGGGGACTCTTAACACTGAAGCTTTCTTT
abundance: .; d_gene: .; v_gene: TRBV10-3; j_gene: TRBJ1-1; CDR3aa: CAIRPGRGNTEAFF; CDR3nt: TGTGCCATCAGACCCGGACGGGGGAACACTGAAGCTTTCTTT
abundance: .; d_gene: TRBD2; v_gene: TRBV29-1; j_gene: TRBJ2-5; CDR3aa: CSVEGTSGSRLGTQYF; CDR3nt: TGCAGCGTCGAGGGGACTAGCGGGAGCCGCCTAGGGACCCAGTACTTC
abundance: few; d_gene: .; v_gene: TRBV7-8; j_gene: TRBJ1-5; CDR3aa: CASSLVQGQPQHF; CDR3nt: TGTGCCAGCAGCTTAGTTCAGGGTCAGCCCCAGCATTTT
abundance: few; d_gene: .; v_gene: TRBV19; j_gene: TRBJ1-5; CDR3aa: CASKANVNQPQHF; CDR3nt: TGTGCTTCAAAAGCAAACGTCAATCAGCCCCAGCATTTT
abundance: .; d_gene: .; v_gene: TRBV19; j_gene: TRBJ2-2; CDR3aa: CASRETGNTGELFF; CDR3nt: TGTGCCAGTAGGGAGACAGGTAACACCGGGGAGCTGTTTTTT
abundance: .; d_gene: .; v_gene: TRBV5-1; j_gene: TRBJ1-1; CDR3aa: CASSLAGTSNTEAFF; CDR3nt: TGCGCCAGCAGCTTGGCCGGGACGTCGAACACTGAAGCTTTCTTT
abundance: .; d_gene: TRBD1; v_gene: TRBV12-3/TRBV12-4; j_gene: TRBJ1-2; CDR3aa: CASRTWTGPNYGYTF; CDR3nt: TGTGCCAGCAGAACTTGGACAGGTCCAAACTATGGCTACACCTTC
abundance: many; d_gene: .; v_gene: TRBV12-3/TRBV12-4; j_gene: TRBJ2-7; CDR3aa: CASGPGLAEQYF; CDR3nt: TGTGCCAGCGGCCCCGGGTTGGCCGAGCAGTACTTC